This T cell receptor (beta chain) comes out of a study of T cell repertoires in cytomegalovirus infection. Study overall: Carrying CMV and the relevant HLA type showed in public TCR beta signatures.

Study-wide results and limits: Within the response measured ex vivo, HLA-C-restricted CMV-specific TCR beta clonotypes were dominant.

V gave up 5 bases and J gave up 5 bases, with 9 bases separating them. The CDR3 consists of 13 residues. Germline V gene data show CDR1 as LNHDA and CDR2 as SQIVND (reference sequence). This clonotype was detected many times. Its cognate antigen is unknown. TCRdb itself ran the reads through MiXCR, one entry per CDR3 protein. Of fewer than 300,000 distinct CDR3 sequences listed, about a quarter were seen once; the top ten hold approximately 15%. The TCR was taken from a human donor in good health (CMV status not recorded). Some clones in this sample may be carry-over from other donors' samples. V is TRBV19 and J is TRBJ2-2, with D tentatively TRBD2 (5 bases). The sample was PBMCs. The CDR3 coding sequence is TGTGCCAGTAGTTCGGGCGGGACCGGGGAGCTGTTTTTT. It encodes CASSSGGTGELFF.